The 19 T cell receptor beta chains listed next were all sequenced from one sample in a study of OX40 agonist ivuxolimab in advanced cancers. Sequencing used immunoSEQ multiplex PCR; TCRdb keeps in-frame clones, though not all of them. The table records approximately 74,000 clones, around 90% of them present only once. Source: CD4+ or CD8+ T cells sorted from blood, taken in a trial of the OX40 agonist ivuxolimab. These receptors all stem from an adult with an advanced solid tumor such as melanoma, head and neck, liver or kidney cancer.

The V call is TRBV5-6, the J call TRBJ2-7; the match to TRBD2 covers 11 bases. This CDR3 has 15 amino acids. Trimming cost V 1 base and J 2 bases; bases outside gene matches: 2. The germline gives CDR1 SGHDT, CDR2 YYEEEE. The CDR3 sequence: CASSLFSGRAYEQYF. CDR3 bases: TGTGCCAGCAGCTTGTTTAGCGGGAGGGCCTACGAGCAGTACTTC.

The rearrangement uses TRBV7-9 and TRBJ2-2; 10 bases are a match to TRBD2. The CDR3 has 17 amino acids. Germline assignment: CDR1 SEHNR and CDR2 FQNEAQ (reference sequence). V dropped 5 bases and J dropped 1; count of bases not matched to a gene: 7. The CDR3 DNA follows: TGTGCCAGCAGCCTCGATACTAGCGGGGTGAACACCGGGGAGCTGTTTTTT. Its translation is CASSLDTSGVNTGELFF.

The J gene is TRBJ2-1, the V gene TRBV30; perhaps TRBD2 as D (5 bases). Trimming removed 4 bases from V and 9 bases from J, with 16 bases in between. The CDR3 has 13 residues. Germline CDR1 reads GTSNPN; CDR2 reads SVGIG (reference sequence). The CDR3 DNA reads as TGTGCCTGGACTAGGACTCGTTCCGGTGAGCAGTTCTTC. This encodes CAWTRTRSGEQFF.

The chain joins TRBV27 to TRBJ2-1, with D possibly matching TRBD1 (5 bases). Germline V gives CDR1 MNHEY, CDR2 SMNVEV (reference sequence). The CDR3 length is 14 residues. Between the trimmed V and J ends, which lost 5 bases and 5 bases, there was a span of 13 bases. CDR3 protein: CASSPWGSHNEQFF. The CDR3 DNA reads TGTGCCAGCAGTCCGTGGGGCTCTCACAATGAGCAGTTCTTC.

CDR3 sequence reads: CASSFPGGRDFGGELFF. The CDR3 DNA reads TGTGCCAGCAGTTTCCCTGGCGGGAGGGATTTTGGCGGGGAGCTGTTTTTT. The chain recombines TRBV28 with TRBJ2-2, with 9 nucleotides matching TRBD2. This CDR3 is 17 amino acids long. Losses at the gene ends were 3 bases for V and 7 bases for J; bases not matched to a gene: 12. From germline, CDR1 is MDHEN and CDR2 SYDVKM.

CDR3 sequence (DNA): TGTGCCAGCAGCGTAGCGAAAGGGACTAGCGCTCACAATGAGCAGTTCTTC. Translating it yields CASSVAKGTSAHNEQFF. The chain uses TRBV9 and TRBJ2-1; 10 bases agree with TRBD2. V lost 0 bases to trimming and J lost 5 bases; unmatched junction nucleotides: 8. Germline V gene lookup returns CDR1 SGDLS and CDR2 YYNGEE. The CDR3 totals 17 residues.

V and J are TRBV19 and TRBJ1-1; perhaps TRBD1 as D (6 bases). The CDR3 is 15 residues long. V was trimmed by 6 bases and J by 3 bases, leaving 17 bases between them. Germline V gene sequence: CDR1 LNHDA, CDR2 SQIVND (reference sequence). CDR3: CASSLGRGRYTEAFF. The CDR3, as DNA: TGTGCCAGTAGCCTGGGAAGGGGGAGGTACACTGAAGCTTTCTTT.

This chain uses TRBV6-5 with TRBJ1-6, with D possibly being TRBD1 (6 bases). Per germline, CDR1 MNHEY and CDR2 SVGAGI. The germline V and J ends were trimmed by 2 bases and 8 bases, with 10 bases remaining between them. The CDR3 is made up of 14 amino acids. The CDR3 here is CASSYQGSDSPLHF. For the CDR3, the DNA is TGTGCCAGCAGTTACCAGGGGTCGGATTCACCCCTCCACTTT.

V usage is TRBV11-2 and J usage is TRBJ2-7; the match to TRBD2 covers 7 bases. V shed 0 bases and J 3 bases; nucleotides not matched to a gene: 2. Germline CDR1 SGHAT, CDR2 FQNNGV. CDR3 size: 14 residues. This chain's CDR3 is CASSLDLADYEQYF. The CDR3 DNA follows: TGTGCCAGCAGCTTAGATCTAGCGGACTACGAGCAGTACTTC. The full variable domain, with the rest looked up from reference TRBV11-2 and TRBJ2-7, is EAGVAQSPRYKIIEKRQSVAFWCNPISGHATLYWYQQILGQGPKLLIQFQNNGVVDDSQLPKDRFSAERLKGVDSTLKIQPAKLEDSAVYLCASSLDLADYEQYFGPGTRLTVT.

V usage is TRBV2 and J usage is TRBJ1-1; D is unresolved. The CDR3 contains 14 residues. CDR1 is SNHLY, CDR2 FYNNEI, per germline. V lost 4 bases and J 1 base, leaving 10 bases between the germline ends. CDR3 loop: CASSVRETNTEAFF. The CDR3 DNA is TGTGCCAGCAGTGTTAGGGAGACGAACACTGAAGCTTTCTTT. The entire variable domain, with the rest obtained from reference TRBV2 and TRBJ1-1, is as follows: EPEVTQTPSHQVTQMGQEVILRCVPISNHLYFYWYRQILGQKVEFLVSFYNNEISEKSEIFDDQFSVERPDGSNFTLKIRSTKLEDSAMYFCASSVRETNTEAFFGQGTRLTVV.

The chain recombines TRBV7-3 with TRBJ2-3, with TRBD2 identical over 14 bases. Germline CDR1 and CDR2: SGHTA and FQGTGA. V trimming: 2 bases; J trimming: 2 bases; junction bases outside the gene matches: 3. The CDR3 has 17 amino acids. The CDR3 spells CASSLAGLAGDTDTQYF. CDR3 nucleotides: TGTGCCAGCAGCTTAGCGGGACTAGCGGGAGACACAGATACGCAGTATTTT.

This chain uses TRBV5-4 with TRBJ1-2, with TRBD1 identical over 7 bases. The ends lost 1 base at V and 2 bases at J; junction bases unmatched: 5. The length of the CDR3 is 15 residues. Germline lookup yields CDR1 SGHNT and CDR2 YYREEE (reference sequence). This CDR3 is CASSLRSGGNYGYTF. In DNA form, the CDR3 reads TGTGCCAGCAGCTTGAGGTCAGGGGGGAACTATGGCTACACCTTC.

There are a few counts of this clone. The V call is TRBV5-6, the J call TRBJ2-1, with D tentatively TRBD2 (6 bases). The length of the CDR3 is 15 residues. V was clipped by 5 bases and J by 0 bases, with 12 bases between them. Per the germline V gene, CDR1 is SGHDT and CDR2 is YYEEEE. CDR3 sequence: CASSYGLSSYNEQFF. CDR3 nucleotide sequence: TGTGCCAGCAGTTATGGACTAAGCTCCTACAATGAGCAGTTCTTC.

The rearrangement joins TRBV28 to TRBJ1-5; 7 positions match TRBD1. CDR1 is MDHEN, CDR2 SYDVKM, per germline. The CDR3 extends over 15 amino acids. J gave up 3 bases and V 4 bases, and 6 bases lay outside the gene matches. In DNA, the CDR3 is TGTGCCAGCAGTTATCCCGGGACAGTCAATCAGCCCCAGCATTTT. Translated: CASSYPGTVNQPQHF.

The chain links TRBV19 to TRBJ2-1, with TRBD2 matching over 10 bases. Looked up from germline, CDR1 is LNHDA and CDR2 is SQIVND (reference sequence). J was trimmed by 14 bases and V by 7 bases; bases with no gene match: 14. This CDR3 spans 14 amino acids. CDR3 coding DNA: TGTGCCAGTACAACCGGGACTAGCGCCCTAGCTAAGTTCTTC. Translated: CASTTGTSALAKFF.

This clone was observed a single time. The V and J genes are TRBV7-3 and TRBJ2-3, with a possible D match to TRBD1 (6 bases). This CDR3 is built from 16 residues. Trimming left V 2 bases short and J 1 base short, with 13 bases between. Germline V gene sequence: CDR1 SGHTA, CDR2 FQGTGA. CDR3 region: CASSLGRDRRTDTQYF. The CDR3 bases are TGTGCCAGCAGCTTAGGCCGAGACAGGCGCACAGATACGCAGTATTTT. Full variable domain (missing parts from reference TRBV7-3 and TRBJ2-3): GAGVSQTPSNKVTEKGKYVELRCDPISGHTALYWYRQSLGQGPEFLIYFQGTGAADDSGLPNDRFFAVRPEGSVSTLKIQRTERGDSAVYLCASSLGRDRRTDTQYFGPGTRLTVL.

The chain combines TRBV18 with TRBJ2-1; D gene ambiguous. Germline loops: CDR1 KGHSH, CDR2 LQKENI. The CDR3 has 12 amino acids. Deletions cut 5 bases from V and 10 bases from J, with 12 bases between. CDR3 residues: CASSSVRSEQFF. The DNA of the CDR3 is TGTGCCAGCTCATCCGTTCGGTCCGAGCAGTTCTTC.

The rearrangement uses TRBV28 and TRBJ2-3; 11 nucleotides line up with TRBD1. V gave up 7 bases and J gave up 3 bases; unmatched junction bases: 6. Germline values: CDR1 MDHEN, CDR2 SYDVKM. The CDR3 covers 15 residues. The CDR3 region is CASIGGTGGTDTQYF. The CDR3 region has the DNA TGTGCCAGCATCGGCGGGACAGGGGGGACAGATACGCAGTATTTT.

The rearrangement uses TRBV6-5 and TRBJ2-3; the D is unclear. Trimming removed 4 bases from V and 4 bases from J, with 9 bases in between. The V gene's germline CDR1 is MNHEY and CDR2 SVGAGI. The CDR3 covers 13 residues. CDR3 DNA: TGTGCCAGCAGTTCTCGTGATTCAGATACGCAGTATTTT. Its translation is CASSSRDSDTQYF.